These T cell receptor beta chains were read from a single sample in a study of tumor-infiltrating lymphocytes in localized non-small cell lung cancer. TCRdb keeps only in-frame clones here, not all; method: immunoSEQ multiplex PCR. The sample contains tens of thousands of clones, roughly 85% of which appear only once. Source material: lung tumor tissue. Receptors were obtained from a human donor with non-small cell lung cancer. Each CDR3 is given with its conserved first and last residue. Fields, in order: V gene, J gene, D gene, clone size, CDR3 protein, CDR3 DNA. The D gene is left open where the match is weak. The size field is filled for only some rows; it gives once, few, many or a size class.

V: TRBV5-1
J: TRBJ2-1
D: .
size: .
CDR3: CASKGNEQFF
DNA: TGCGCCAGCAAGGGGAATGAGCAGTTCTTC

V: TRBV7-9
J: TRBJ2-3
D: .
size: .
CDR3: CASSLTQSTDTQYF
DNA: TGTGCCAGCAGCTTAACCCAGAGCACAGATACGCAGTATTTT

V: TRBV10-3
J: TRBJ1-4
D: TRBD1
size: .
CDR3: CAISESGTGGGEKLFF
DNA: TGTGCCATCAGTGAGTCCGGGACAGGGGGCGGTGAAAAACTGTTTTTT

V: TRBV19
J: TRBJ1-5
D: .
size: .
CDR3: CASSIVGGGQPQHF
DNA: TGTGCCAGTAGTATTGTAGGGGGAGGACAGCCCCAGCATTTT

V: TRBV19
J: TRBJ1-1
D: TRBD1
size: .
CDR3: CASSAGTGANTEAFF
DNA: TGTGCCAGTAGTGCCGGGACAGGGGCGAACACTGAAGCTTTCTTT

V: TRBV30
J: TRBJ2-1
D: .
size: .
CDR3: CAWNTGFLYEQFF
DNA: TGTGCCTGGAACACAGGGTTTTTATATGAGCAGTTCTTC

V: TRBV9
J: TRBJ1-4
D: TRBD1
size: .
CDR3: CASSPRTGTGEKLFF
DNA: TGTGCCAGCAGCCCCCGGACAGGGACGGGGGAAAAACTGTTTTTT

V: TRBV19
J: TRBJ1-1
D: .
size: .
CDR3: CASSVAGENTEAFF
DNA: TGTGCCAGTAGTGTAGCAGGAGAGAACACTGAAGCTTTCTTT

V: TRBV25-1
J: TRBJ2-1
D: TRBD2
size: .
CDR3: CASSESGTSSRNEQFF
DNA: TGTGCCAGCAGTGAGAGCGGGACTAGCTCTCGCAATGAGCAGTTCTTC

V: TRBV7-2
J: TRBJ2-7
D: .
size: .
CDR3: CASSLDWYEQYF
DNA: TGTGCCAGCAGCCTCGACTGGTACGAGCAGTACTTC

V: TRBV5-5
J: TRBJ1-5
D: .
size: .
CDR3: CASSLDRQPQHF
DNA: TGTGCCAGCAGCCTCGACAGACAGCCCCAGCATTTT

V: TRBV6-6
J: TRBJ1-4
D: .
size: .
CDR3: CASRTAQSGNEKLFF
DNA: TGTGCCAGCAGAACTGCCCAAAGCGGTAATGAAAAACTGTTTTTT

V: TRBV15
J: TRBJ2-7
D: .
size: .
CDR3: CATSRDPGGTYEQYF
DNA: TGTGCCACCAGCAGAGACCCAGGGGGGACCTACGAGCAGTACTTC

V: TRBV6-1
J: TRBJ2-3
D: TRBD2
size: .
CDR3: CASSGPPRLAGGWDTQYF
DNA: TGTGCCAGCAGTGGCCCCCCCCGGCTAGCGGGGGGATGGGATACGCAGTATTTT

V: TRBV6-5
J: TRBJ2-5
D: .
size: .
CDR3: CASRNSGAQETQYF
DNA: TGTGCCAGCAGGAATTCGGGGGCCCAAGAGACCCAGTACTTC

V: TRBV19
J: TRBJ1-3
D: .
size: .
CDR3: CASSSDPGRSSGNTIYF
DNA: TGTGCCAGTAGTAGTGATCCGGGACGGAGCTCTGGAAACACCATATATTTT

V: TRBV6-1
J: TRBJ1-6
D: TRBD1
size: .
CDR3: CASSAITSGTGNSPLHF
DNA: TGTGCCAGCAGTGCTATTACATCCGGGACAGGGAATTCACCCCTCCACTTT

V: TRBV29-1
J: TRBJ2-2
D: .
size: .
CDR3: CAVGSHRNTGELFF
DNA: TGCGCGGTTGGTTCACATAGGAACACCGGGGAGCTGTTTTTT

V: TRBV6-5
J: TRBJ2-7
D: TRBD2
size: .
CDR3: CASRGAGGISYEQYF
DNA: TGTGCCAGCAGAGGAGCGGGGGGGATTTCCTACGAGCAGTACTTC

V: TRBV27
J: TRBJ1-1
D: .
size: .
CDR3: CASSFRGREAFF
DNA: TGTGCCAGCAGTTTTCGGGGCAGAGAAGCTTTCTTT

V: TRBV19
J: TRBJ1-1
D: .
size: .
CDR3: CASSIAGSEAFF
DNA: TGTGCCAGTAGTATCGCAGGGAGTGAAGCTTTCTTT

V: TRBV4-2
J: TRBJ2-3
D: .
size: .
CDR3: CASSQEFRQTSTDTQYF
DNA: TGTGCCAGCAGCCAAGAATTTCGGCAGACTAGCACAGATACGCAGTATTTT

V: TRBV5-1
J: TRBJ2-2
D: .
size: .
CDR3: CASSTLFGELFF
DNA: TGCGCCAGCAGCACTCTTTTTGGGGAGCTGTTTTTT

V: TRBV5-7
J: TRBJ1-2
D: .
size: .
CDR3: CASSYHGRQAIRGYTF
DNA: TGTGCCAGCAGCTATCACGGGCGACAGGCGATACGGGGCTACACCTTC

V: TRBV4-3
J: TRBJ1-4
D: TRBD1
size: .
CDR3: CASSQVRGEGTNEKLFF
DNA: TGCGCCAGCAGCCAAGTCAGGGGGGAGGGCACTAATGAAAAACTGTTTTTT

V: TRBV7-2
J: TRBJ2-1
D: .
size: .
CDR3: CASSLGGMSNEQFF
DNA: TGTGCCAGCAGCTTAGGAGGAATGTCAAATGAGCAGTTCTTC

V: TRBV6-5
J: TRBJ1-1
D: .
size: .
CDR3: CASSYSGGMNTEAFF
DNA: TGTGCCAGCAGTTACTCGGGCGGGATGAACACTGAAGCTTTCTTT

V: TRBV7-8
J: TRBJ1-5
D: .
size: .
CDR3: CASSLARDESQHF
DNA: TGTGCCAGCAGCTTAGCGAGGGACGAGTCCCAGCATTTT

V: TRBV2
J: TRBJ1-3
D: .
size: .
CDR3: CASHLGNTIYF
DNA: TGTGCCAGTCACCTTGGAAACACCATATATTTT

V: TRBV6-5
J: TRBJ2-3
D: .
size: .
CDR3: CASSSSGGHTQYF
DNA: TGTGCCAGCAGTTCCAGCGGAGGACATACGCAGTATTTT

V: TRBV6-1
J: TRBJ2-1
D: .
size: .
CDR3: CASSVGGYTYNEQFF
DNA: TGTGCCAGCAGTGTCGGGGGTTATACCTACAATGAGCAGTTCTTC

V: TRBV5-1
J: TRBJ1-1
D: TRBD1
size: .
CDR3: CASSGQGMSAFF
DNA: TGCGCCAGCAGCGGACAGGGCATGAGTGCTTTCTTT

V: TRBV29-1
J: TRBJ1-1
D: .
size: .
CDR3: CSALPGSDEAFF
DNA: TGCAGCGCCCTACCTGGGAGTGATGAAGCTTTCTTT

V: TRBV5-1
J: TRBJ2-5
D: TRBD1
size: .
CDR3: CASSLDRGETQYF
DNA: TGCGCCAGCAGCTTGGACAGGGGAGAGACCCAGTACTTC

V: TRBV11-2
J: TRBJ1-1
D: TRBD1
size: .
CDR3: CASSPDSGGNTEAFF
DNA: TGTGCCAGCAGCCCAGACTCAGGGGGCAACACTGAAGCTTTCTTT

V: TRBV5-4
J: TRBJ1-1
D: TRBD1
size: .
CDR3: CASSRGGTGKTEAFF
DNA: TGTGCCAGCAGCCGAGGCGGGACAGGGAAGACTGAAGCTTTCTTT

V: TRBV19
J: TRBJ1-4
D: TRBD1
size: .
CDR3: CASTSGGSDEKLFF
DNA: TGTGCCAGTACCTCAGGGGGCTCAGACGAAAAACTGTTTTTT

V: TRBV5-6
J: TRBJ1-1
D: .
size: .
CDR3: CASSLRQEAFF
DNA: TGTGCCAGCAGCTTGCGACAGGAAGCTTTCTTT

V: TRBV7-2
J: TRBJ2-3
D: TRBD1
size: .
CDR3: CASSLLGGIDTQYF
DNA: TGTGCCAGCAGCTTACTAGGGGGCATAGATACGCAGTATTTT

V: TRBV7-8
J: TRBJ1-1
D: .
size: .
CDR3: CASSLERSRTEAFF
DNA: TGTGCCAGCAGCTTAGAAAGGTCCAGGACTGAAGCTTTCTTT

V: TRBV7-9
J: TRBJ1-3
D: TRBD1
size: .
CDR3: CASSRLTGAAGNTIYF
DNA: TGTGCCAGCAGCCGACTTACAGGGGCTGCTGGAAACACCATATATTTT

V: TRBV27
J: TRBJ2-5
D: .
size: .
CDR3: CASSWARRETQYF
DNA: TGTGCCAGCAGTTGGGCCCGAAGAGAGACCCAGTACTTC

V: TRBV29-1
J: TRBJ2-1
D: .
size: .
CDR3: CRVLGGSYNEQFF
DNA: TGCAGGGTACTAGGCGGCTCCTACAATGAGCAGTTCTTC

V: TRBV27
J: TRBJ1-1
D: .
size: .
CDR3: CASSFTQNTEAFF
DNA: TGTGCCAGCAGTTTTACACAGAACACTGAAGCTTTCTTT

V: TRBV7-2
J: TRBJ1-3
D: .
size: .
CDR3: CASSLAAGSGNTIYF
DNA: TGTGCCAGCAGCTTAGCGGCGGGGTCTGGAAACACCATATATTTT

V: TRBV6-1
J: TRBJ2-1
D: .
size: .
CDR3: CASRDWDNYNEQFF
DNA: TGTGCCAGCAGGGACTGGGACAACTACAATGAGCAGTTCTTC

V: TRBV18
J: TRBJ2-7
D: .
size: .
CDR3: CASSPVGRLSYEQYF
DNA: TGTGCCAGCTCACCAGTCGGCAGGTTATCCTACGAGCAGTACTTC

V: TRBV9
J: TRBJ2-7
D: TRBD1
size: .
CDR3: CASSTGTGIYEQYF
DNA: TGTGCCAGCAGCACCGGGACAGGGATTTACGAGCAGTACTTC

V: TRBV7-2
J: TRBJ2-6
D: .
size: .
CDR3: CASSPGRGGANVLTF
DNA: TGTGCCAGCAGCCCCGGGAGAGGTGGGGCCAACGTCCTGACTTTC

V: TRBV19
J: TRBJ2-7
D: .
size: .
CDR3: CASSIVFNRDNYEQYF
DNA: TGTGCCAGTAGTATAGTCTTCAACCGGGACAACTACGAGCAGTACTTC

V: TRBV5-1
J: TRBJ2-2
D: .
size: .
CDR3: CASRLTETNTGELFF
DNA: TGCGCCAGCCGACTGACAGAAACGAACACCGGGGAGCTGTTTTTT

V: TRBV7-2
J: TRBJ1-4
D: .
size: few
CDR3: CASSFLGRGFGEEKLFF
DNA: TGTGCCAGCAGCTTTCTTGGGAGGGGTTTCGGGGAGGAAAAACTGTTTTTT

V: TRBV9
J: TRBJ1-6
D: .
size: .
CDR3: CASSVGGNSPLHF
DNA: TGTGCCAGCAGCGTAGGGGGTAATTCACCCCTCCACTTT

V: TRBV30
J: TRBJ1-6
D: .
size: .
CDR3: CAWTGALGRSPLHF
DNA: TGTGCCTGGACCGGGGCCTTGGGGCGTTCACCCCTCCACTTT

V: TRBV7-2
J: TRBJ1-3
D: TRBD1
size: .
CDR3: CASRRTGGSSGNTIYF
DNA: TGTGCCAGCAGACGGACAGGGGGCTCGTCTGGAAACACCATATATTTT

V: TRBV30
J: TRBJ1-1
D: .
size: .
CDR3: CAWSVRQLMNTEAFF
DNA: TGTGCCTGGAGTGTACGGCAGCTCATGAACACTGAAGCTTTCTTT

V: TRBV30
J: TRBJ2-1
D: .
size: .
CDR3: CAWSVVGEQFF
DNA: TGTGCCTGGAGTGTGGTAGGTGAGCAGTTCTTC

V: TRBV15
J: TRBJ1-1
D: .
size: .
CDR3: CATRGDGRPLNTEAFF
DNA: TGTGCCACCAGGGGCGACGGGAGACCGTTGAACACTGAAGCTTTCTTT